These T cell receptor beta chains were read from a single sample in a study of cytomegalovirus exposure and HLA in healthy donors. Sequencing was performed with immunoSEQ multiplex PCR; in TCRdb, only in-frame clones are kept and a portion is missing. The data show roughly 100,000 clones, about three quarters seen once. The specimen sequenced was PBMCs. These receptor sequences come from a woman in her 40s in good health and CMV-seropositive. Both conserved end residues are part of each CDR3. A D gene is named only where the DNA matches it firmly. Size tells how often a clone was seen (once, few, many) or the class of an expanded clone, and some rows leave it out.

v_gene	d_gene	abundance	j_gene	CDR3nt	CDR3aa
TRBV6-5	.	.	TRBJ1-3	TGTGCCAGCGGCCCCAGTGGAAACACCATATATTTT	CASGPSGNTIYF
TRBV4-1	.	.	TRBJ1-1	TGCGCCAGCAGCCAAGACAGGGGCCACATGAACACTGAAGCTTTCTTT	CASSQDRGHMNTEAFF
TRBV7-2	TRBD2	.	TRBJ2-1	TGTGCCAGCAGCTCGACTAGCGGGACGGGCAGGGAGCAGTTCTTC	CASSSTSGTGREQFF
TRBV18	TRBD1	.	TRBJ2-5	TGTGCCAGCTCCACGAGACAGGGCTCACCCGGAGAAGAGACCCAGTACTTC	CASSTRQGSPGEETQYF
TRBV5-8	TRBD1	few	TRBJ1-5	TGTGCCAGCAGCACAGACAGGGCCAATCAGCCCCAGCATTTT	CASSTDRANQPQHF
TRBV7-6	TRBD1	.	TRBJ2-7	TGTGCCAGCAGCTTAGTGGCGGGACAGGCCTACGAGCAGTACTTC	CASSLVAGQAYEQYF
TRBV7-2	.	.	TRBJ2-5	TGTGCCAGCAGCCTACAGTACCAAGAGACCCAGTACTTC	CASSLQYQETQYF
TRBV11-2	TRBD2	.	TRBJ2-1	TGTGCCAGCAGCTTAGGGCGGGGGGTCGGGGAGCAGTTCTTC	CASSLGRGVGEQFF
TRBV6-5	TRBD1	few	TRBJ1-5	TGTGCCAGCAGCGCCGGGACAGTTAGCAATCAGCCCCAGCATTTT	CASSAGTVSNQPQHF
TRBV5-1	.	.	TRBJ2-4	TGCGCCAGCAGCCCCCGGGTAGCCAAAAACATTCAGTACTTC	CASSPRVAKNIQYF
TRBV5-1	TRBD1	once	TRBJ1-4	TGCGCCAGCAGCTTGGGGACAGGGGGCCTTAATGAAAAACTGTTTTTT	CASSLGTGGLNEKLFF
TRBV13	.	.	TRBJ2-5	TGTGCCAGCAGCTTAGGGGGGGCCTTACAAGAGACCCAGTACTTC	CASSLGGALQETQYF
TRBV28	.	.	TRBJ1-2	TGTGCCAGCAGTTACCCCGCCGGGACATCCAACTATGGCTACACCTTC	CASSYPAGTSNYGYTF
TRBV6-1	.	.	TRBJ2-7	TGTGCCAGCAGTGAAAGGTGGGGGCTCTCCGAGCAGTACTTC	CASSERWGLSEQYF
TRBV7-9	.	.	TRBJ2-2	TGTGCCAGCAAGAGTGGTACCGGGGAGCTGTTTTTT	CASKSGTGELFF
TRBV4-1	.	few	TRBJ1-2	TGCGCCAGCAGCCAATTGTACAGATCTACTAACTATGGCTACACCTTC	CASSQLYRSTNYGYTF
TRBV2	.	.	TRBJ1-3	TGTGCCAGCACCTCAGGGTCCTCTGGAAACACCATATATTTT	CASTSGSSGNTIYF
TRBV9	.	once	TRBJ1-4	TGTGCCAGCAGCGTAGGCCAGGGGTTTGAAAAACTGTTTTTT	CASSVGQGFEKLFF
TRBV2	TRBD1	.	TRBJ1-4	TGTGTCAGCAGGGAGGGACAGGCCGAACTTAATGAAAAACTGTTTTTT	CVSREGQAELNEKLFF
TRBV27	.	.	TRBJ2-7	TGTGCCAGCAGTCCTCGCGGTGGTTTCTGGTCCTACGAGCAGTACTTC	CASSPRGGFWSYEQYF
TRBV19	.	.	TRBJ2-5	TGTGCCAGTAGTATAGACCACAACAGGGTTTTGGGTGAGACCCAGTACTTC	CASSIDHNRVLGETQYF
TRBV5-8	.	.	TRBJ1-2	TGTGCCAGCAGCTTGGGCGCGCCTTACTATGGCTACACCTTC	CASSLGAPYYGYTF
TRBV28	TRBD1	.	TRBJ2-7	TGTGCCAGCAGTTTCGTGGACAGGGGGTACGAGCAGTACTTC	CASSFVDRGYEQYF
TRBV28	.	.	TRBJ1-1	TGTGCCAGCAGTTTTATCAGGGGCACTGAAGCTTTCTTT	CASSFIRGTEAFF
TRBV19	.	.	TRBJ1-5	TGTGCCAGTAGTATCGGGGGGCATCAGCCCCAGCATTTT	CASSIGGHQPQHF
TRBV28	TRBD1	.	TRBJ1-5	TGTGCCAGCAGTCCGACAGGGGGTCCCAATCAGCCCCAGCATTTT	CASSPTGGPNQPQHF
TRBV7-6	TRBD1	.	TRBJ1-2	TGTGCCAGCAGCTTAGAGACAGGGAATGGCTACACCTTC	CASSLETGNGYTF
TRBV9	TRBD2	few	TRBJ2-2	TGTGCCAGCAGCGCCCCAAGTCCGGGACTAGCGAACACCGGGGAGCTGTTTTTT	CASSAPSPGLANTGELFF
TRBV7-9	TRBD2	.	TRBJ2-5	TGTGCCAGCAGCTCACGACTAGCGGGAGAAGAGACCCAGTACTTC	CASSSRLAGEETQYF
TRBV2	TRBD1	.	TRBJ2-7	TGTGCCAGCAGTGAAGGGGGACAGGGTTATTACGAGCAGTACTTC	CASSEGGQGYYEQYF
TRBV18	.	.	TRBJ2-7	TGTGCCAGCTCACCACTCCCGGGAATGGAGTCCTACGAGCAGTACTTC	CASSPLPGMESYEQYF
TRBV5-1	.	.	TRBJ2-7	TGCGCCAGCAGCTTGGCCAACTCGCAGGGCTACGAGCAGTACTTC	CASSLANSQGYEQYF
TRBV9	.	few	TRBJ2-3	TGTGCCAGCAGCGTAGCTGGGAGCCGAACTTACACAGATACGCAGTATTTT	CASSVAGSRTYTDTQYF
TRBV7-2	.	.	TRBJ2-4	TGTGCCAGCAGCACCATGGGGGGCATTCAGTACTTC	CASSTMGGIQYF
TRBV5-4	TRBD2	.	TRBJ2-5	TGTGCCACCCAACCGACTAGCGGGGAGGGAGAAACGGAGACCCAGTACTTC	CATQPTSGEGETETQYF
TRBV15	TRBD1	.	TRBJ1-5	TGTGCCACCTTCCGGGACAGGGGCAATATTCAGTTCCTGAATCAGCCCCAGCATTTT	CATFRDRGNIQFLNQPQHF
TRBV12-5	TRBD2	.	TRBJ2-7	TGTGCTAGTGGTTTCAAGCGGGATGGATCCTACGAGCAGTACTTC	CASGFKRDGSYEQYF
TRBV6-1	TRBD1	.	TRBJ1-5	TGTGCCAGCAGTGAGGGGACAGGGATTAGCAATCAGCCCCAGCATTTT	CASSEGTGISNQPQHF
TRBV28	TRBD1	.	TRBJ1-1	TGTGCCAGCAGTTCTCCGGGACAGGGGGTGAACACTGAAGCTTTCTTT	CASSSPGQGVNTEAFF
TRBV6-5	.	.	TRBJ1-2	TGTGCCAGCAGTGCCAGGGGTGAGGCTTATGGCTACACCTTC	CASSARGEAYGYTF
TRBV27	.	once	TRBJ2-7	TGTGCCAGCAGTAATCGCTACGAGCAGTACTTC	CASSNRYEQYF
TRBV14	.	.	TRBJ1-5	TGTGCCAGCAGCCAAGAAACCGGGACTGATAGCAATCAGCCCCAGCATTTT	CASSQETGTDSNQPQHF
TRBV28	TRBD1	.	TRBJ1-6	TGTGCCAGCAGTTACGGGACAGCCAATTCACCCCTCCACTTT	CASSYGTANSPLHF
TRBV6-5	TRBD1	few	TRBJ1-6	TGTGCCAGCAGACAGGGGACTTCACCCCTCCACTTT	CASRQGTSPLHF
TRBV7-9	TRBD2	.	TRBJ2-3	TGTTCCAGCAGCACTCAAGCGGGAGGGACAGATACGCAGTATTTT	CSSSTQAGGTDTQYF
TRBV10-3	TRBD1	.	TRBJ1-2	TGTGCCATCAGGGTACAGGGGGAGGGTGGCTACACCTTC	CAIRVQGEGGYTF
TRBV28	TRBD1	.	TRBJ2-7	TGTGCCACCACTGCGCTCCGGACAGGGGGCTTAGGCGAGCAGTACTTC	CATTALRTGGLGEQYF
TRBV28	TRBD2	.	TRBJ2-1	TGTGCCAGCAGAGGTTCACTAGCGCACTACAATGAGCAGTTCTTC	CASRGSLAHYNEQFF
TRBV6-5	TRBD1	.	TRBJ1-3	TGTGCCAGCAGTTTCCGGACAGGGGATGGAAACACCATATATTTT	CASSFRTGDGNTIYF
TRBV7-6	TRBD1	.	TRBJ1-2	TGTGCCAGCAGCTTGACAGGGTATGGCTACACCTTC	CASSLTGYGYTF
TRBV6-1	TRBD1	.	TRBJ2-4	TGTGCCAGCAGTGGGGACAGTTTTAACATTCAGTACTTC	CASSGDSFNIQYF
TRBV9	TRBD2	.	TRBJ2-3	TGTGCCAGCAGCAGGAGGACTAGCGGGGGGGTTAACACAGATACGCAGTATTTT	CASSRRTSGGVNTDTQYF
TRBV2	.	.	TRBJ2-1	TGTGCCAGCAGTAAAGGCCTCAGGGCCCTCTACAATGAGCAGTTCTTC	CASSKGLRALYNEQFF
TRBV11-3	.	few	TRBJ1-5	TGTGCCAGCAGCCGCGGGAATCAGCCCCAGCATTTT	CASSRGNQPQHF
TRBV5-1	TRBD1	.	TRBJ1-1	TGCGCCAGCAGCTTGGAAGGGGACAGGGGGAGTATTAACACTGAAGCTTTCTTT	CASSLEGDRGSINTEAFF
TRBV27	.	.	TRBJ2-3	TGTGCCAGCATCAGCCTACGGACAGTTGGGGATACGCAGTATTTT	CASISLRTVGDTQYF
TRBV28	.	.	TRBJ2-3	TGTGCCAGCAGTTCCCTGGACAGCTCTAGCACAGATACGCAGTATTTT	CASSSLDSSSTDTQYF
TRBV6-1	.	.	TRBJ1-6	TGTGCCAGCAGTCTCAGGCCTTCGAATAATTCACCCCTCCACTTT	CASSLRPSNNSPLHF